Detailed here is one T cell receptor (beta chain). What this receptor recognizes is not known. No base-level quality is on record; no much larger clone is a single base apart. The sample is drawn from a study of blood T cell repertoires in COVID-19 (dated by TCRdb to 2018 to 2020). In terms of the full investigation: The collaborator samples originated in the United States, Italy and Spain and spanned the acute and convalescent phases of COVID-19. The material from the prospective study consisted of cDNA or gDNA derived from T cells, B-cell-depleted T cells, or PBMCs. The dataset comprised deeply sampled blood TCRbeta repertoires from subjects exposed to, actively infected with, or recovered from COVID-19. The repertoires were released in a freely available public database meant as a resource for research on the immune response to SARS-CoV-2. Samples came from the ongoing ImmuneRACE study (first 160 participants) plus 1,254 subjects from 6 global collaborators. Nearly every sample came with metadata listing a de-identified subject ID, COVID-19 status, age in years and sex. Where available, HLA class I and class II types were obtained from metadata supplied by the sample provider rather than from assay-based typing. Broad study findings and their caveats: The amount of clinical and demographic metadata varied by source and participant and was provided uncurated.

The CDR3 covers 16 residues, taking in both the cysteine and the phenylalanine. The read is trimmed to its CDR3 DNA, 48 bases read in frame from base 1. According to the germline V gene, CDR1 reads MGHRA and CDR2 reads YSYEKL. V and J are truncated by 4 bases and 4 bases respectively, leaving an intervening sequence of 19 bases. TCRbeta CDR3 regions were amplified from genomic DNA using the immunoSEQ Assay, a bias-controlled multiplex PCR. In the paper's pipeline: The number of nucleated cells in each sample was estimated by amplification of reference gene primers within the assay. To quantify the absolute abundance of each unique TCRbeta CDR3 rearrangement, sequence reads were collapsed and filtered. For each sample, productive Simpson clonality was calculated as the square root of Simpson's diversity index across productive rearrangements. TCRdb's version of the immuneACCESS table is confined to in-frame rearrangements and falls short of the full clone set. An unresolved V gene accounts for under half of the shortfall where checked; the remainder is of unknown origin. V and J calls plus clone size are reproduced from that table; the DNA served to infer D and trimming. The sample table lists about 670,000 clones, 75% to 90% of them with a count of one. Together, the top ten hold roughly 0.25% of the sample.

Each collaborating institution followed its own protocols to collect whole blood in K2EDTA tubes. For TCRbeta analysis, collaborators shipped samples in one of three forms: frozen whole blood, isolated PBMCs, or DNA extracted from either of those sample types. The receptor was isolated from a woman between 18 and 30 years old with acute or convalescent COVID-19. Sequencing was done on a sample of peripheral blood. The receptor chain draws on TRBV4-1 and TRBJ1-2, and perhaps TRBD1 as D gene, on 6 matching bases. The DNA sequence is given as TGCGCCAGCAGCCCACAAATCGGACAGAACCCCTATGGCTACACCTTC. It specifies CASSPQIGQNPYGYTF.